The source of this TCR beta chain is a study of cytomegalovirus exposure and HLA in healthy donors. Primers included in the PCR were 60 Vbeta and 13 Jbeta primers. The data were produced by immunoSEQ multiplex PCR, yet TCRdb's version contains in-frame clones alone and is incomplete. There are 25,000 to 35,000 clones in the sample, with around 3.5% held by the top ten. The V and J ends lost 6 bases and 5 bases, in that order; junction bases with no gene match: 3. The CDR3 contains 14 residues. Per germline, CDR1 MNHEY and CDR2 SVGAGI. Study results and limitations: Per a prior analysis, the majority of TCR beta V segments were productive roughly 87% or roughly 30% of the time. In a later analysis, donors in an Asian-associated ancestry cluster reportedly had fewer N-insertions in productive TCRs than the cohort mean.

On this clone itself: Its antigen remains unknown.

The chain recombines TRBV6-5 with TRBJ2-2; 10 nucleotides match TRBD2. Sequencing was performed on PBMCs. The clonotype was recovered from a man aged 40-50 years in good health and CMV-seronegative. The CDR3 spells CASRPGLATGELFF. DNA of the CDR3: TGTGCCAGCAGGCCGGGACTAGCGACCGGGGAGCTGTTTTTT.